Listed below are T cell receptor beta chains from one sample, sequenced in a study of CD8+ T cells in alopecia areata. The data were produced by immunoSEQ multiplex PCR, yet TCRdb's version contains in-frame clones alone and is incomplete. Here the sample spans tens of thousands of clones, roughly 61% being singletons. Sequenced material: CD8+ T cells sorted from blood, taken at week 0. The receptors come from a human donor with alopecia areata. Each CDR3 is given with its conserved first and last residue. The D gene is left open where the match is weak. Expanded clones are given a class, and other clones once, few, many or no size at all.

>TRBJ2-3|TRBV4-1|NA|NA
CASSRTSISSTDTQYF
TGCGCCAGCAGCCGTACTAGCATCTCTAGCACAGATACGCAGTATTTT
>TRBJ1-6|TRBV4-3|NA|NA
CASSQERMPYNSPLHF
TGCGCCAGCAGCCAAGAGAGGATGCCCTATAATTCACCCCTCCACTTT
>TRBJ2-7|TRBV7-9|NA|few
CASSLGPVEQYF
TGTGCCAGCAGCTTAGGTCCCGTAGAGCAGTACTTC
>TRBJ2-1|TRBV5-1|NA|NA
CASSLFNNEQFF
TGCGCCAGCAGCTTGTTTAACAATGAGCAGTTCTTC
>TRBJ2-5|TRBV29-1|NA|NA
CSVGDGSNQETQYF
TGCAGCGTGGGAGATGGGTCCAACCAAGAGACCCAGTACTTC
>TRBJ2-2|TRBV9|TRBD1|NA
CASSADRAVPGELFF
TGTGCCAGCAGCGCGGACAGGGCGGTCCCCGGGGAGCTGTTTTTT
>TRBJ2-7|TRBV5-1|NA|NA
CASSLHGGTTYEQYF
TGCGCCAGCAGCTTGCACGGTGGCACCACCTACGAGCAGTACTTC
>TRBJ2-1|TRBV13|NA|few
CASSIPLATGYNEQFF
TGTGCCAGCAGCATCCCCTTAGCGACTGGGTACAATGAGCAGTTCTTC
>TRBJ2-7|TRBV28|TRBD1|NA
CASSSTGYEQYF
TGTGCCAGCAGTTCGACAGGGTACGAGCAGTACTTC
>TRBJ2-5|TRBV25-1|NA|NA
CASSDWGQETQYF
TGTGCCAGCAGTGACTGGGGCCAGGAGACCCAGTACTTC
>TRBJ2-3|TRBV4-1|NA|NA
CASSHPGTHSTDTQYF
TGCGCCAGCAGCCACCCCGGGACGCACAGCACAGATACGCAGTATTTT
>TRBJ2-1|TRBV4-3|NA|NA
CASSQDRDSVYNEQFF
TGCGCCAGCAGCCAAGATAGGGACTCCGTTTACAATGAGCAGTTCTTC
>TRBJ2-7|TRBV7-9|NA|NA
CASSLEVGGGEQYF
TGTGCCAGCAGCTTAGAGGTCGGGGGCGGCGAGCAGTACTTC
>TRBJ2-4|TRBV4-2|TRBD2|NA
CASSQQRGFAKNIQYF
TGTGCCAGCAGCCAACAGCGGGGGTTTGCCAAAAACATTCAGTACTTC
>TRBJ2-3|TRBV7-9|NA|NA
CASMVQGTDTQYF
TGTGCCAGCATGGTTCAGGGCACAGATACGCAGTATTTT
>TRBJ1-5|TRBV30|NA|NA
CAWSVPVTDQPQHF
TGTGCCTGGAGTGTACCAGTAACGGATCAGCCCCAGCATTTT
>TRBJ2-1|TRBV5-4|NA|NA
CASSLVTGLAYNEQFF
TGTGCCAGCAGCTTGGTAACGGGACTGGCATACAATGAGCAGTTCTTC
>TRBJ2-2|TRBV4-1|TRBD2|NA
CASSHPLAGGNGELFF
TGCGCCAGCAGCCACCCACTAGCGGGAGGGAACGGGGAGCTGTTTTTT
>TRBJ1-2|TRBV30|NA|NA
CAWSPAPGYGYTF
TGTGCCTGGAGCCCGGCCCCGGGCTATGGCTACACCTTC
>TRBJ2-3|TRBV7-6|NA|NA
CASSLVVVLDDAADTQYF
TGTGCCAGCAGCTTAGTAGTAGTACTAGATGATGCCGCAGATACGCAGTATTTT
>TRBJ2-7|TRBV10-3|NA|few
CAISESREEQYF
TGTGCCATCAGTGAGTCGCGGGAAGAGCAGTACTTC
>TRBJ2-1|TRBV30|TRBD2|NA
CAWSGGMSLGDSYNEQFF
TGTGCCTGGAGCGGGGGGATGAGTTTGGGTGACTCCTACAATGAGCAGTTCTTC
>TRBJ2-7|TRBV27|TRBD1|NA
CASSFLDRAYEQYF
TGTGCCAGCAGTTTCTTGGACAGGGCCTACGAGCAGTACTTC
>TRBJ2-7|TRBV27|TRBD2|NA
CATIGRAPREQYF
TGTGCCACCATCGGGAGGGCCCCAAGGGAGCAGTACTTC
>TRBJ2-7|TRBV5-1|NA|NA
CASSLELGTYEQYF
TGCGCCAGCAGCTTGGAACTGGGGACCTACGAGCAGTACTTC
>TRBJ2-3|TRBV7-9|NA|few
CASSSRVSASTDTQYF
TGTGCCAGCAGCTCCAGGGTGTCAGCTAGCACAGATACGCAGTATTTT
>TRBJ1-2|TRBV30|NA|NA
CAWSVTGEGYTF
TGTGCCTGGAGTGTGACAGGAGAAGGCTACACCTTC
>TRBJ2-4|TRBV28|NA|NA
CASSLKGLAKNIQYF
TGTGCCAGCAGTTTAAAAGGATTAGCCAAAAACATTCAGTACTTC
>TRBJ2-1|TRBV28|NA|NA
CASSPQNNEQFF
TGTGCCAGCAGCCCCCAAAACAATGAGCAGTTCTTC
>TRBJ2-7|TRBV13|TRBD1|NA
CASSSDRGQYEQYF
TGTGCCAGCAGTTCGGACAGGGGGCAGTACGAGCAGTACTTC
>TRBJ1-4|TRBV30|NA|NA
CAWSDTSGEKLFF
TGTGCCTGGAGTGACACTTCAGGCGAAAAACTGTTTTTT
>TRBJ1-5|TRBV5-6|TRBD1|NA
CASSVTGQGLDNQPQHF
TGTGCCAGCAGTGTGACTGGACAGGGACTCGACAATCAGCCCCAGCATTTT
>TRBJ2-3|TRBV5-6|NA|few
CASSLGHRTDTQYF
TGTGCCAGCAGCTTGGGACACCGCACAGATACGCAGTATTTT
>TRBJ1-2|TRBV28|NA|NA
CASSFSVWGDGYTF
TGTGCCAGCAGTTTTTCAGTTTGGGGGGATGGCTACACCTTC
>TRBJ2-1|TRBV6-4|NA|few
CASSPAGSGDYNEQFF
TGTGCCAGCAGTCCAGCTGGTTCGGGGGACTACAATGAGCAGTTCTTC
>TRBJ2-6|TRBV29-1|TRBD2|NA
CSVEGGSGANVLTF
TGCAGCGTTGAGGGGGGGTCTGGGGCCAACGTCCTGACTTTC
>TRBJ2-3|TRBV27|NA|NA
CASSLIAGTGTDTQYF
TGTGCCAGCAGTTTAATCGCGGGGACCGGTACAGATACGCAGTATTTT
>TRBJ2-1|TRBV27|TRBD2|NA
CASSFPSSGRDNEQFF
TGTGCCAGCAGTTTCCCCTCTAGCGGGAGGGACAATGAGCAGTTCTTC
>TRBJ1-2|TRBV10-2|NA|NA
CASSDGYGYTF
TGCGCCAGCAGTGACGGCTATGGCTACACCTTC
>TRBJ1-1|TRBV27|TRBD1|NA
CASSLSGGLRTEAFF
TGTGCCAGCAGTTTATCAGGGGGCCTACGGACTGAAGCTTTCTTT
>TRBJ2-1|TRBV5-1|NA|few
CASSFGAASGAITYNEQFF
TGCGCCAGCAGCTTCGGGGCGGCGTCGGGAGCGATCACCTACAATGAGCAGTTCTTC
>TRBJ2-7|TRBV29-1|TRBD2|NA
CSVVGTSAYEQYF
TGCAGCGTTGTCGGGACTAGCGCTTACGAGCAGTACTTC
>TRBJ2-3|TRBV7-9|NA|few
CASTAPGDTQYF
TGTGCCAGCACCGCACCCGGAGATACGCAGTATTTT
>TRBJ2-3|TRBV7-9|NA|NA
CASSMITDTQYF
TGTGCCAGCAGCATGATCACAGATACGCAGTATTTT
>TRBJ2-7|TRBV5-1|NA|few
CASSLSRGLVSYEQYF
TGCGCCAGCAGCTTGAGTAGGGGACTCGTCTCCTACGAGCAGTACTTC
>TRBJ2-5|TRBV5-4|NA|few
CASRYDRQEETQYF
TGTGCCAGCAGATATGACCGACAGGAAGAGACCCAGTACTTC
>TRBJ2-3|TRBV18|NA|NA
CASSPRDRTSTDTQYF
TGTGCCAGCTCACCACGAGACAGGACTAGCACAGATACGCAGTATTTT
>TRBJ2-1|TRBV29-1|TRBD2|NA
CSAWRAGGNDNEQFF
TGCAGCGCCTGGCGGGCGGGGGGCAATGACAATGAGCAGTTCTTC
>TRBJ1-1|TRBV7-6|NA|NA
CASSTGGDFNTEAFF
TGTGCCAGCAGCACCGGGGGGGACTTCAACACTGAAGCTTTCTTT
>TRBJ1-1|TRBV19|TRBD1|few
CASSTEGQVNTEAFF
TGTGCCAGTAGTACCGAGGGACAGGTGAACACTGAAGCTTTCTTT